One and the same sample provided the 24 T cell receptor beta chains below, sequenced in a study of OX40 agonist ivuxolimab in advanced cancers. The library was built by means of the immunoSEQ multiplex PCR assay. Not all clones reach the TCRdb copy of this immuneACCESS table, which keeps in-frame sequences only. Checked studies attribute under half of the gap to unresolved V genes and leave the rest unexplained. In this sample the table shows 15,000 to 20,000 clones, 70% to 90% of which occur a single time. Roughly 30% of the sample lies in the top ten. This sample comprised CD4+ or CD8+ T cells sorted from blood, obtained in a trial of the OX40 agonist ivuxolimab. All receptors come from an adult with an advanced solid tumor such as melanoma, head and neck, liver or kidney cancer.

This sequence joins TRBV27 and TRBJ2-1, with unresolved D. The CDR3 is made up of 15 amino acids. Deletions cut 2 bases from V and 3 bases from J, with 11 bases between. The V gene's germline CDR1 is MNHEY and CDR2 SMNVEV (reference sequence). The CDR3 DNA follows: TGTGCCAGCAGTTTAGATTTGAGTTTCTACAATGAGCAGTTCTTC. Encoded protein: CASSLDLSFYNEQFF.

The rearrangement joins TRBV28 to TRBJ1-1, with D tentatively TRBD1 (6 bases). There are 15 residues in the CDR3. Trimming removed 5 bases from V and 1 base from J, with 14 bases in between. Germline-derived CDR1 and CDR2 are MDHEN and SYDVKM. The CDR3 sequence: CASSLLSRGNTEAFF. The CDR3, as DNA: TGTGCCAGCAGTCTCTTGAGCAGGGGGAACACTGAAGCTTTCTTT.

The chain couples TRBV6-1 to TRBJ1-5; maybe TRBD1 (5 bases). V lost 9 bases, J lost 8 bases, and 5 bases lay in between. The length of the CDR3 is 9 residues. Germline V gene sequence: CDR1 MNHNS, CDR2 SASEGT. CDR3 sequence reads: CARGEPQHF. CDR3 in DNA: TGTGCCAGGGGGGAGCCCCAGCATTTT.

The rearrangement links TRBV11-3 to TRBJ1-1; D might be TRBD1 (5 bases). The CDR3 spans 13 residues. The germline gives CDR1 SGHNT, CDR2 YENEEA. V lost 2 bases, J lost 4 bases, and 8 bases lay in between. The CDR3 here is CASSLWRGTEAFF. CDR3 nucleotides: TGTGCCAGCAGCTTATGGAGGGGCACTGAAGCTTTCTTT.

This clone appeared once. V gene TRBV6-5 combines with J gene TRBJ2-7; unclear D gene. Germline V lookup: CDR1 MNHEY, CDR2 SVGAGI. Trimming took 5 bases from V and 3 from J, leaving 11 bases between them. There are 13 residues in the CDR3. The CDR3 here is CASSLRTGYEQYF. In DNA form, the CDR3 reads TGTGCCAGCAGTCTCAGGACCGGCTACGAGCAGTACTTC.

The chain uses TRBV27 and TRBJ1-3; the match to TRBD1 covers 10 bases. There are 16 residues in the CDR3. Germline CDR1 reads MNHEY; CDR2 reads SMNVEV (reference sequence). The V segment lost 6 bases and the J segment 6 bases; nucleotides outside the gene matches: 11. The CDR3 loop is CASRRQGATAENTIYF. In DNA form, the CDR3 reads TGTGCCAGCAGGAGACAGGGGGCAACGGCGGAAAACACCATATATTTT.

The chain has TRBV4-3 and TRBJ2-2; D remains unclear. CDR1 is LGHNA and CDR2 is YSLEER in the germline V gene. CDR3 length: 12 residues. Trimming left V 3 bases short and J 9 bases short, with 8 bases between. The CDR3: CASSQGWRELFF. The CDR3 DNA sequence: TGCGCCAGCAGCCAGGGATGGAGGGAGCTGTTTTTT.

This clone was recorded a few times. The chain links TRBV15 to TRBJ1-6; D unresolved. The CDR3 length is 12 residues. Per germline, CDR1 LNHNV and CDR2 YYDKDF (reference sequence). Deletions cut 5 bases from V and 13 bases from J, with 12 bases between. CDR3 amino acids: CATSDEGRPLHF. Written as DNA, the CDR3 is TGTGCCACCAGCGACGAGGGAAGGCCCCTCCACTTT. Full variable domain (remainder filled in from reference TRBV15 and TRBJ1-6): DAMVIQNPRYQVTQFGKPVTLSCSQTLNHNVMYWYQQKSSQAPKLLFHYYDKDFNNEADTPDNFQSRRPNTSFCFLDIRSPGLGDTAMYLCATSDEGRPLHFGNGTRLTVT.

The gene calls are TRBV4-1 and TRBJ2-7; the match to TRBD1 covers 7 bases. Germline V CDR1 and CDR2: MGHRA, YSYEKL. The CDR3 extends over 15 amino acids. The V and J ends lost 1 base and 3 bases, in that order; junction bases with no gene match: 6. CDR3 residues: CASSQVAGGYYEQYF. CDR3 DNA: TGCGCCAGCAGCCAAGTGGCAGGGGGTTACTACGAGCAGTACTTC.

The chain employs TRBV27 and TRBJ2-2; D gene ambiguous. The ends were cut back, 2 bases at V and 9 bases at J, with 10 bases in the middle. This CDR3 comprises 13 residues. Germline lookup yields CDR1 MNHEY and CDR2 SMNVEV (reference sequence). The CDR3 protein is CASSLNLDRELFF. The CDR3 DNA sequence: TGTGCCAGCAGTTTAAACCTGGATCGGGAGCTGTTTTTT.

The rearrangement joins TRBV23-1 to TRBJ1-4; D uncertain. TRBV23-1 is an ORF, with its function uncertain. The CDR3 is 14 residues long. V lost 4 bases and J 1 base, leaving 7 bases between the germline ends. The CDR3 is CASSLRGTNEKLFF. DNA of the CDR3: TGCGCCAGCAGTCTGCGGGGAACTAATGAAAAACTGTTTTTT.

The CDR3 bases are TGCAGCGTTGGAGAGGCAGGGACAGGACCCTACGAGCAGTACTTC. Translated: CSVGEAGTGPYEQYF. V and J are TRBV29-1 and TRBJ2-7; 8 bases line up with TRBD1. This CDR3 has 15 residues. Germline values: CDR1 SQVTM, CDR2 ANQGSEA. V was clipped by 4 bases and J by 2 bases; unmatched bases: 10.

The gene calls are TRBV7-9 and TRBJ1-1; maybe TRBD1 (6 bases). V was clipped by 0 bases and J by 6 bases, with 8 bases between them. Germline CDR1 is SEHNR and CDR2 is FQNEAQ (reference sequence). This CDR3 is 13 amino acids long. The CDR3 protein is CASSLAEGAEAFF. The CDR3 coding sequence is TGTGCCAGCAGCTTAGCGGAGGGGGCTGAAGCTTTCTTT.

The chain uses TRBV11-3 and TRBJ2-2; TRBD2 matches 7 bases. After removal of 0 bases from V and 9 bases from J, the junction contained 7 bases not matched to a gene. This CDR3 has 15 residues. CDR1 SGHNT and CDR2 YENEEA come from the germline V gene. The CDR3 sequence is CASSLDPGLLRELFF. The CDR3, as DNA: TGTGCCAGCAGCTTAGATCCGGGACTACTCAGGGAGCTGTTTTTT.

This clone appeared a few times. The rearrangement links TRBV11-2 to TRBJ2-1; D gene ambiguous. CDR1 is SGHAT and CDR2 is FQNNGV in the germline V gene. Trimming pared 1 base from V and 8 bases from J, leaving 15 bases between. The CDR3 loop spans 15 amino acids. The CDR3 loop is CASSLVVGLRDEQFF. CDR3 DNA sequence: TGTGCCAGCAGCTTAGTGGTAGGGCTTCGGGATGAGCAGTTCTTC.

The chain links TRBV5-4 to TRBJ2-5; 8 bases line up with TRBD2. This CDR3 is built from 14 residues. Germline-derived CDR1 and CDR2 are SGHNT and YYREEE (reference sequence). V lost 4 bases, J lost 4 bases, and 6 bases stayed unmatched. CDR3 nucleotides: TGTGCCAGCAGCCCCCGGACTAGCCTAGAGACCCAGTACTTC. It is translated as CASSPRTSLETQYF.

CDR3 protein: CASSQYGETHNYGYTF. In DNA, the CDR3 is TGCGCCAGCAGCCAATACGGCGAGACACACAACTATGGCTACACCTTC. J is TRBJ1-2 and V is TRBV4-3; no definite D call. This CDR3 spans 16 amino acids. Trimming removed 2 bases from V and 2 bases from J, with 15 bases in between. Germline CDR1 and CDR2: LGHNA and YSLEER.

This rearrangement joins TRBV19 to TRBJ2-7; D possibly corresponds to TRBD1 (5 bases). Trimming shortened V by 1 base and J by 1 base, and 8 bases separated the two germline ends. Germline V gives CDR1 LNHDA, CDR2 SQIVND (reference sequence). This CDR3 region has 14 residues. CDR3 residues: CASSIGGRSYEQYF. The CDR3 DNA reads TGTGCCAGTAGTATAGGGGGCAGGTCCTACGAGCAGTACTTC.

This chain connects TRBV7-9 to TRBJ2-3; D ambiguous. Trimming left V 5 bases short and J 6 bases short, with 12 bases between. The germline V gene encodes CDR1 SEHNR and CDR2 FQNEAQ (reference sequence). This CDR3 region has 13 residues. The CDR3 DNA sequence: TGTGCCAGCAGCCTTCCCTTTTCGGATACGCAGTATTTT. Translated, it gives CASSLPFSDTQYF.

V gene TRBV21-1 combines with J gene TRBJ2-5; the table's TRBD1 call for D was not verified on the DNA. TRBV21-1 is listed as a pseudogene. There are 12 residues in the CDR3. In nucleotides, the CDR3 is TGTGCCAGCAGCAATAGGGGAGAGACCCAGTACTTC. It translates to CASSNRGETQYF.

V usage is TRBV27 and J usage is TRBJ1-5, with D unclear. V was shortened by 3 bases and J by 5 bases, with 8 bases between the two germline ends. This CDR3 is 13 amino acids long. CDR1 is MNHEY, CDR2 SMNVEV, per germline (reference sequence). DNA for the CDR3: TGTGCCAGCAGTTTGGTCGGTTATCAGCCCCAGCATTTT. Translating gives CASSLVGYQPQHF.

The rearrangement uses TRBV27 and TRBJ1-1, with D uncertain. The germline gives CDR1 MNHEY, CDR2 SMNVEV (reference sequence). With 2 bases removed from V and 1 base from J, the gap between germline ends came to 17 bases. The CDR3 sequence is 17 residues long. CDR3 protein: CASSLRAGEFGNTEAFF. The CDR3 DNA follows: TGTGCCAGCAGTTTAAGGGCTGGGGAATTTGGGAACACTGAAGCTTTCTTT.

This rearrangement joins TRBV11-3 to TRBJ2-5, with 14 bases that match TRBD2. CDR1 is SGHNT and CDR2 is YENEEA in the germline V gene. Germline trimming cut 5 bases from V and 5 bases from J; bases unmatched to any gene: 7. CDR3 length: 16 residues. The CDR3: CASSPWTSGRRETQYF. DNA of the CDR3: TGTGCCAGCAGCCCTTGGACTAGCGGGAGGAGGGAGACCCAGTACTTC.

This clone is classed as medium-sized (0.01 to 0.1%). The rearrangement joins TRBV6-5 to TRBJ1-3; D unresolved. Per the germline V gene, CDR1 is MNHEY and CDR2 is SVGAGI. CDR3 length equals 15 residues. V gave up 0 bases and J gave up 0 bases, with 6 bases separating them. The CDR3: CASSYSGGSGNTIYF. Written as DNA, the CDR3 is TGTGCCAGCAGTTACTCTGGCGGCTCTGGAAACACCATATATTTT.